The clone carrying this T cell receptor beta chain was counted between two and nine times. Its antigen is currently unknown. These data are taken from a study of T cells in Graves' hyperthyroidism and ophthalmopathy. About the study: It was at initial diagnosis, before any treatment, that peripheral blood was collected.

V trimming: 3 bases; J trimming: 2 bases; junction bases outside the gene matches: 7. Germline values: CDR1 DFQATT, CDR2 SNEGSKA (reference sequence). CDR3 length: 16 residues. Those with hyperthyroidism were 18 to 65 years old, newly diagnosed, and ill for under 2 months. The PBMCs studied were ones that came from 10 ml fresh peripheral blood. Study results and limitations: For ophthalmopathy, model prediction preceded onset by a median about six months.

Researchers took RNA transcripts and amplified the TCR beta CDR3 regions from them. The study used the HTBI primer set for a first-round RT-PCR of the TCR CDR3. A single record per CDR3 protein comes from TCRdb applying MiXCR to the multiplex PCR reads. Counted here are 300,000 to 450,000 distinct CDR3 sequences, more than 20% occurring once; the ten biggest clones make up around 70%. The sequencing sample was made of blood. The receptor was isolated from a man in his fifties or sixties with Graves' hyperthyroidism. The rearrangement links TRBV20-1 to TRBJ2-3; 11 positions agree with TRBD2. In nucleotides, the CDR3 is TGCAGTGCTAGGGATTCACTAGCGGGGGACACAGATACGCAGTATTTT. Translated: CSARDSLAGDTDTQYF.